Below, 9 T cell receptor beta chains from the same sample are listed, as sequenced in a study of T-cell reconstitution after alpha-beta-depleted transplantation in children. The library targeted TCRbeta and was prepared with unique molecular identifiers. TCRdb analysed the PCR reads with MiXCR anew, one entry per CDR3 protein. This sample has around 580,000 distinct CDR3 sequences; 25% to 30% occur once, and the top ten carry 30% to 45%. The sequencing here drew on PBMCs, taken before TCRalphabeta/CD19-depleted stem cell transplant. These receptors came from a boy in the first two years of life with Wiskott-Aldrich syndrome, due to receive a stem cell transplant.

The table lists this clonotype with a few counts. V gene TRBV5-1 combines with J gene TRBJ2-6; no definite D call. Germline CDR1 and CDR2: SGHRS and YFSETQ. The CDR3 consists of 16 residues. V was shortened by 4 bases and J by 4 bases, with 15 bases between the two germline ends. The CDR3 sequence is CASSPDLTAGANVLTF. CDR3 bases: TGCGCCAGCAGCCCGGACCTGACCGCCGGGGCCAACGTCCTGACTTTC. Full variable domain (missing parts from reference TRBV5-1 and TRBJ2-6): KAGVTQTPRYLIKTRGQQVTLSCSPISGHRSVSWYQQTPGQGLQFLFEYFSETQRNKGNFPGRFSGRQFSNSRSEMNVSTLELGDSALYLCASSPDLTAGANVLTFGAGSRLTVL.

This chain connects TRBV4-2 to TRBJ2-5; TRBD2 matches 11 bases. Germline loops: CDR1 LGHNA, CDR2 YNFKEQ. The CDR3 covers 16 residues. V shed 4 bases, J shed 5 bases, and the junction held 9 bases outside the gene matches. CDR3 region: CASSPPGLAGTETQYF. In nucleotides, the CDR3 is TGTGCCAGCAGCCCGCCTGGACTAGCGGGTACGGAGACCCAGTACTTC.

The chain carries TRBV3-1 and TRBJ2-1, with TRBD2 identical over 10 bases. With 1 base clipped from V and 0 bases from J, the junction kept 12 bases outside the gene matches. This CDR3 is 20 amino acids long. The germline V gene has CDR1 LGHDT and CDR2 YNNKEL (reference sequence). CDR3 in DNA: TGTGCCAGCAGCCAAGTCTCGGGGCTAGCGGGAGTCGGCTCCTACAATGAGCAGTTCTTC. The encoded protein is CASSQVSGLAGVGSYNEQFF.

The CDR3, as DNA: TGTGCCAGCAGCCGCGGAGGGCTAGATCAGCCCCAGCATTTT. The encoded protein is CASSRGGLDQPQHF. This chain connects TRBV7-2 to TRBJ1-5; D is ambiguous. The V end lost 5 bases, the J end lost 5 bases, and 13 bases lay between the germline ends. The CDR3 is 14 residues long. Per germline, CDR1 SGHTA and CDR2 FQGNSA.

This clonotype was detected only a few times. The chain carries TRBV12-3 or TRBV12-4 and TRBJ2-3; D possibly corresponds to TRBD2 (6 bases). The V gene lost 7 bases and the J gene lost 5 bases, with 19 bases spanning the gap. This CDR3 has 15 residues. CDR3 loop: CASTRGPGDGDTQYF. CDR3 coding DNA: TGTGCCAGCACCCGAGGGCCGGGAGATGGAGATACGCAGTATTTT.

The chain recombines TRBV4-2 with TRBJ2-7, with D maybe TRBD2 (6 bases). Germline assignment: CDR1 LGHNA and CDR2 YNFKEQ. The V and J ends lost 8 bases and 0 bases respectively, with 14 bases between them. The length of the CDR3 is 14 residues. The CDR3 nucleotides read TGTGCCAGCGGCGGCGGGATCCTCTCCTACGAGCAGTACTTC. As protein: CASGGGILSYEQYF.

The sample holds a few counts of this clonotype. The chain carries TRBV25-1 and TRBJ2-7; a possible D gene is TRBD2 (6 bases). CDR1 and CDR2 from the germline V gene are MGHDK and SYGVNS. This CDR3 comprises 13 residues. Trimming removed 8 bases at V and 0 bases at J, with 11 bases between. The CDR3 here is CASSSDYSYEQYF. In nucleotides, the CDR3 is TGTGCCAGCTCCTCGGACTACTCCTACGAGCAGTACTTC.

The chain couples TRBV20-1 to TRBJ2-1, with 7 bases aligning to TRBD2. J was trimmed by 9 bases and V by 6 bases; bases with no gene match: 14. Germline V gene sequence: CDR1 DFQATT, CDR2 SNEGSKA (reference sequence). CDR3 size: 14 residues. CDR3 region: CSALREFAETEQFF. As DNA, the CDR3 is TGCAGTGCCCTGCGGGAGTTTGCGGAGACTGAGCAGTTCTTC.

The chain couples TRBV20-1 to TRBJ2-5; D is ambiguous. Trimming removed 4 bases from V and 5 bases from J, with 8 bases in between. Germline V gives CDR1 DFQATT, CDR2 SNEGSKA (reference sequence). The CDR3 has 11 residues. The CDR3 bases are TGCAGTGCTAAGGTGGGCGAGACCCAGTACTTC. As protein: CSAKVGETQYF.